The 32 T cell receptor beta chains below all came from one sample that was sequenced in a study of blood T cell repertoires in COVID-19. Profiled with immunoSEQ multiplex PCR; TCRdb holds only in-frame clones, not every one. Among some 71,000 clones listed, about nine tenths were seen once. The sample comprised peripheral blood. The source is a man aged 25-45 years with acute or convalescent COVID-19.

The chain uses TRBV19 and TRBJ2-2, with 12 nucleotides matching TRBD2. The CDR3 contains 18 residues. V dropped 5 bases and J dropped 3; count of bases not matched to a gene: 10. Germline CDR1 LNHDA, CDR2 SQIVND (reference sequence). The CDR3 DNA sequence: TGTGCCAGTAGTCCCTCGGTCCTAGCGGGGGGGTACACCGGGGAGCTGTTTTTT. This translates into CASSPSVLAGGYTGELFF.

CDR3 DNA: TGTGCCAGCAGTTACTCGGCAGCGAACAATCAGCCCCAGCATTTT. This sequence encodes CASSYSAANNQPQHF. This sequence joins TRBV6-5 and TRBJ1-5; D not certain. Trimming stripped 0 bases from V and 3 bases from J, with 9 bases between. The CDR3 is 15 amino acids. CDR1 is MNHEY, CDR2 SVGAGI, per germline.

The gene calls are TRBV7-2 and TRBJ2-2; the D is unclear. Germline V gives CDR1 SGHTA, CDR2 FQGNSA. CDR3 length equals 13 residues. V was pared by 1 base and J by 7 bases, with 7 bases between. CDR3 residues: CASSLEQHGELFF. The CDR3, as DNA: TGTGCCAGCAGCTTAGAACAGCACGGGGAGCTGTTTTTT.

A single count supports this clone. This rearrangement joins TRBV19 to TRBJ1-5, with D unclear. CDR3 size: 13 residues. Deletions cut 8 bases from V and 5 bases from J, with 13 bases between. Germline CDR1 and CDR2: LNHDA and SQIVND (reference sequence). CDR3 loop: CASGPQPDQPQHF. In nucleotides, the CDR3 is TGTGCCAGTGGGCCCCAACCGGATCAGCCCCAGCATTTT.

The chain uses TRBV30 and TRBJ2-5; 12 positions match TRBD2. V trimming: 2 bases; J trimming: 4 bases; junction bases outside the gene matches: 20. The V gene's germline CDR1 is GTSNPN and CDR2 SVGIG (reference sequence). This CDR3 is built from 20 residues. The CDR3 sequence: CAWSLGLAGPEVVRLETQYF. For the CDR3, the DNA is TGTGCCTGGAGTCTTGGACTAGCGGGACCGGAGGTTGTCAGGCTAGAGACCCAGTACTTC. Supplemented by reference TRBV30 and TRBJ2-5, the full variable domain reads SQTIHQWPATLVQPVGSPLSLECTVEGTSNPNLYWYRQAAGRGLQLLFYSVGIGQISSEVPQNLSASRPQDRQFILSSKKLLLSDSGFYLCAWSLGLAGPEVVRLETQYFGPGTRLLVL.

The V gene is TRBV19, the J gene TRBJ2-1; the D gene is possibly TRBD1 (5 bases). From germline, CDR1 is LNHDA and CDR2 SQIVND (reference sequence). Trimming shortened V by 1 base and J by 7 bases, and 11 bases separated the two germline ends. The CDR3 runs 14 residues. As DNA, the CDR3 is TGTGCCAGTAGTATAGTGGACATGTTGAATGAGCAGTTCTTC. This sequence encodes CASSIVDMLNEQFF.

The CDR3 bases are TGCGCCAGCAGCTCCGGACAGGGGGCCTACGCGAACACCGGGGAGCTGTTTTTT. It encodes CASSSGQGAYANTGELFF. The gene calls are TRBV5-1 and TRBJ2-2, with 11 bases aligning to TRBD1. The CDR3 has 18 residues. Germline trimming cut 3 bases from V and 0 bases from J; bases unmatched to any gene: 7. Germline CDR1 and CDR2: SGHRS and YFSETQ.

The chain recombines TRBV2 with TRBJ1-2; TRBD1 might be the D (5 bases). Trimming removed 3 bases at V and 5 bases at J, with 10 bases between. Per the germline V gene, CDR1 is SNHLY and CDR2 is FYNNEI. The CDR3 extends over 13 amino acids. CDR3 nucleotide sequence: TGTGCCAGCAGTGACAGGGTTGGGTATGGCTACACCTTC. Translated: CASSDRVGYGYTF.

The chain employs TRBV5-4 and TRBJ1-1, with a weak D call TRBD1 (6 bases). In germline, CDR1 is SGHNT, CDR2 YYREEE (reference sequence). The V and J ends lost 2 bases and 0 bases respectively, with 11 bases between them. CDR3 length: 15 residues. CDR3 sequence reads: CASSLPGTLNTEAFF. In nucleotides, the CDR3 is TGTGCCAGCAGCTTACCCGGGACACTGAACACTGAAGCTTTCTTT.

This clone was observed a single time. The chain is built from TRBV7-2 and TRBJ2-5; possibly TRBD1 for D (6 bases). Trimming pared 5 bases from V and 3 bases from J, leaving 13 bases between. CDR1 and CDR2 (germline): SGHTA, FQGNSA. The length of the CDR3 is 14 residues. CDR3: CASSLTSGEETQYF. The CDR3, as DNA: TGTGCCAGCAGCCTAACCTCAGGGGAAGAGACCCAGTACTTC. Looking up the rest from reference TRBV7-2 and TRBJ2-5 gives the full variable domain: GAGVSQSPSNKVTEKGKDVELRCDPISGHTALYWYRQSLGQGLEFLIYFQGNSAPDKSGLPSDRFSAERTGGSVSTLTIQRTQQEDSAVYLCASSLTSGEETQYFGPGTRLLVL.

The chain employs TRBV5-1 and TRBJ1-3, with 9 bases lining up with TRBD1. The V segment lost 4 bases and the J segment 1 base; nucleotides outside the gene matches: 3. From germline, CDR1 is SGHRS and CDR2 YFSETQ. This CDR3 contains 15 residues. The CDR3 spells CASSADRGSGNTIYF. In DNA, the CDR3 is TGCGCCAGCAGCGCGGACAGGGGTTCTGGAAACACCATATATTTT.

This chain links TRBV2 with TRBJ1-6; D not certain. V was shortened by 6 bases and J by 4 bases, with 7 bases between the two germline ends. The V gene's germline CDR1 is SNHLY and CDR2 FYNNEI. The CDR3 runs 13 residues. CDR3 in amino acids: CASRVQYNSPLHF. CDR3 nucleotide sequence: TGTGCCAGCAGGGTACAGTATAATTCACCCCTCCACTTT.

This chain uses TRBV3-1 (or the pseudogene TRBV3-2) with TRBJ1-1, with 7 bases matching TRBD1. Trimming took 4 bases from V and 4 from J; bases not matched to a gene: 9. Germline CDR1 and CDR2: LGHDT and YNNKEL (reference sequence). The CDR3 has 15 residues. The CDR3 sequence: CASSPYDRASTEAFF. The CDR3 DNA reads TGTGCCAGCAGCCCTTACGACAGGGCGAGCACTGAAGCTTTCTTT.

The genes are TRBV18 and TRBJ1-2; D ambiguous. Per germline, CDR1 KGHSH and CDR2 LQKENI. The CDR3 runs 15 residues. V was clipped by 3 bases and J by 3 bases, with 14 bases between them. The CDR3 protein is CASSPSAVGDYGYTF. In DNA, the CDR3 is TGTGCCAGCTCACCCTCCGCCGTCGGGGACTATGGCTACACCTTC.

The chain carries TRBV3-1 (or the pseudogene TRBV3-2) and TRBJ2-3; the match to TRBD2 covers 13 bases. V was pared by 3 bases and J by 3 bases, with 6 bases of the junction left unmatched. This CDR3 spans 17 amino acids. Looked up from germline, CDR1 is LGHDT and CDR2 is YNNKEL (reference sequence). CDR3 DNA: TGTGCCAGCAGCCACCAACTAGCGGGGGGGCCGACAGATACGCAGTATTTT. This encodes CASSHQLAGGPTDTQYF.

V gene TRBV5-5 combines with J gene TRBJ2-1, with 9 bases aligning to TRBD2. Germline trimming cut 2 bases from V and 8 bases from J; bases unmatched to any gene: 8. The V gene's germline CDR1 is SGHKS and CDR2 YYEKEE (reference sequence). This CDR3 region has 15 residues. CDR3 in DNA: TGTGCCAGCAGCTTAGATGGGACTAGCTTTGATGAGCAGTTCTTC. Residues: CASSLDGTSFDEQFF.

The chain is built from TRBV6-5 and TRBJ1-1; no clear D. The V gene's germline CDR1 is MNHEY and CDR2 SVGAGI. V lost 0 bases to trimming and J lost 0 bases, with 11 bases between them. This CDR3 is 16 amino acids long. The CDR3 is CASSYSRSSMNTEAFF. The CDR3 bases are TGTGCCAGCAGTTACTCGAGATCAAGCATGAACACTGAAGCTTTCTTT.

The chain has TRBV10-3 and TRBJ1-5, with no clear D. CDR1 and CDR2 from the germline V gene are ENHRY and SYGVKD. The ends were cut back, 0 bases at V and 6 bases at J, with 6 bases in the middle. This CDR3 is built from 13 residues. This CDR3 is CAISESGIQPQHF. The CDR3 DNA reads as TGTGCCATCAGTGAGTCGGGCATTCAGCCCCAGCATTTT.

The chain uses TRBV5-6 and TRBJ2-5; TRBD1 matches at 8 bases. This CDR3 comprises 15 residues. After removal of 1 base from V and 4 bases from J, the junction contained 6 bases not matched to a gene. Germline CDR1 and CDR2: SGHDT and YYEEEE. The CDR3 DNA is TGTGCCAGCAGCTTGTTGGCAGGGGGCTTAGAGACCCAGTACTTC. It specifies CASSLLAGGLETQYF.

This chain joins TRBV3-1 (or the pseudogene TRBV3-2) and TRBJ2-2, with 8 bases fitting TRBD2. V trimming: 0 bases; J trimming: 6 bases; junction bases outside the gene matches: 9. Germline values: CDR1 LGHDT, CDR2 YNNKEL (reference sequence). This CDR3 comprises 17 residues. This CDR3 reads CASSQEAQGSGAGELFF. CDR3 DNA: TGTGCCAGCAGCCAAGAGGCTCAGGGTAGCGGGGCCGGGGAGCTGTTTTTT.

DNA for the CDR3: TGTGCCAGCTCACTGGTTCGACAGAGCAATCAGCCCCAGCATTTT. Translated: CASSLVRQSNQPQHF. This rearrangement joins TRBV18 to TRBJ1-5; weak D call: TRBD1 (5 bases). V was clipped by 4 bases and J by 1 base, with 11 bases between them. From germline, CDR1 is KGHSH and CDR2 LQKENI. The CDR3 spans 15 residues.

CDR3 residues: CASSIETINQPQHF. The CDR3 bases are TGTGCCAGTAGTATCGAGACAATCAATCAGCCCCAGCATTTT. This chain joins TRBV19 and TRBJ1-5; D is undetermined. This CDR3 region has 14 residues. The germline gives CDR1 LNHDA, CDR2 SQIVND (reference sequence). Trimming shortened V by 3 bases and J by 3 bases, and 9 bases separated the two germline ends.

The V and J genes are TRBV27 and TRBJ2-3, with 7 positions matching TRBD2. Trimming cost V 6 bases and J 6 bases; bases outside gene matches: 6. The germline V gene has CDR1 MNHEY and CDR2 SMNVEV (reference sequence). The CDR3 extends over 13 amino acids. The CDR3 protein is CASSLREGDTQYF. As DNA, the CDR3 is TGTGCCAGCAGCTTGAGGGAGGGGGATACGCAGTATTTT.

The chain carries TRBV7-2 and TRBJ1-1; D remains ambiguous. The CDR3 length is 14 residues. With 2 bases removed from V and 1 base from J, the gap between germline ends came to 8 bases. From germline, CDR1 is SGHTA and CDR2 FQGNSA. CDR3 coding DNA: TGTGCCAGCAGCTTATCGGCGGGGAACACTGAAGCTTTCTTT. The encoded protein is CASSLSAGNTEAFF.

The V and J genes are TRBV27 and TRBJ1-1; D ambiguous. V lost 6 bases and J lost 1, with 15 bases in between. In germline, CDR1 is MNHEY, CDR2 SMNVEV (reference sequence). CDR3 length: 15 residues. The CDR3 spells CASSLNPTANTEAFF. CDR3 nucleotides: TGTGCCAGCAGCCTCAACCCCACAGCGAACACTGAAGCTTTCTTT.

This clone was seen more than once but under ten times. The chain combines TRBV7-9 with TRBJ2-1; 11 bases align to TRBD2. The CDR3 extends over 18 amino acids. Germline trimming cut 4 bases from V and 0 bases from J; bases unmatched to any gene: 8. Germline V gene sequence: CDR1 SEHNR, CDR2 FQNEAQ (reference sequence). CDR3 bases: TGTGCCAGCAGCTCCGGGACTAGCGGCTATCGCTCCTACAATGAGCAGTTCTTC. It encodes CASSSGTSGYRSYNEQFF. Looking up the rest from reference TRBV7-9 and TRBJ2-1 gives the full variable domain: DTGVSQNPRHKITKRGQNVTFRCDPISEHNRLYWYRQTLGQGPEFLTYFQNEAQLEKSRLLSDRFSAERPKGSFSTLEIQRTEQGDSAMYLCASSSGTSGYRSYNEQFFGPGTRLTVL.

This chain uses TRBV19 with TRBJ2-1; tentative D call: TRBD2 (5 bases). V lost 4 bases and J lost 0, with 13 bases in between. Germline-derived CDR1 and CDR2 are LNHDA and SQIVND (reference sequence). This CDR3 comprises 16 residues. The CDR3 here is CASSRIASRSYNEQFF. CDR3 sequence (DNA): TGTGCCAGTAGTAGAATAGCGTCTCGCTCCTACAATGAGCAGTTCTTC.

The count of this clone is one. This chain joins TRBV30 and TRBJ2-5, with D tentatively TRBD2 (5 bases). The CDR3 spans 14 residues. Germline V gene data show CDR1 as GTSNPN and CDR2 as SVGIG (reference sequence). V lost 0 bases and J lost 1, with 9 bases in between. The CDR3 nucleotides are TGTGCCTGGAGTGTGAAAGGGAGCCAAGAGACCCAGTACTTC. This gives the protein CAWSVKGSQETQYF.

V and J are TRBV5-5 and TRBJ1-4; possibly TRBD1 for D (6 bases). CDR1 and CDR2 (germline): SGHKS, YYEKEE (reference sequence). The CDR3 sequence is 15 residues long. V was pared by 3 bases and J by 4 bases, with 13 bases between. The CDR3 DNA follows: TGTGCCAGCAGCTCGTACCAGGGGAGTAATGAAAAACTGTTTTTT. Translation gives CASSSYQGSNEKLFF.

This chain joins TRBV6-5 and TRBJ1-5; tentative D call: TRBD1 (5 bases). Looked up from germline, CDR1 is MNHEY and CDR2 is SVGAGI. Trimming stripped 6 bases from V and 1 base from J, with 13 bases between. The CDR3 sequence is 15 residues long. CDR3 nucleotide sequence: TGTGCCAGCAGCCGAGGGACTGAGAGCAATCAGCCCCAGCATTTT. Its protein is CASSRGTESNQPQHF.

The J gene is TRBJ2-3, the V gene TRBV7-9; TRBD1 matches 9 bases. This CDR3 has 14 residues. J lost 2 bases, V lost 7 bases, and 4 bases had no gene match. From germline, CDR1 is SEHNR and CDR2 FQNEAQ (reference sequence). CDR3 loop: CASIRTGVTDTQYF. The CDR3 coding sequence is TGTGCCAGCATCCGGACAGGGGTCACAGATACGCAGTATTTT.

The chain links TRBV6-1 to TRBJ2-1, with 9 bases that match TRBD2. Looked up from germline, CDR1 is MNHNS and CDR2 is SASEGT. The length of the CDR3 is 19 residues. The J segment lost 0 bases and the V segment lost 1 base, leaving 10 bases of the junction unmatched. For the CDR3, the DNA is TGTGCCAGCAGTGAAGATAGTGCGGGGGGGTTTAGCTCCTACAATGAGCAGTTCTTC. This gives the protein CASSEDSAGGFSSYNEQFF.